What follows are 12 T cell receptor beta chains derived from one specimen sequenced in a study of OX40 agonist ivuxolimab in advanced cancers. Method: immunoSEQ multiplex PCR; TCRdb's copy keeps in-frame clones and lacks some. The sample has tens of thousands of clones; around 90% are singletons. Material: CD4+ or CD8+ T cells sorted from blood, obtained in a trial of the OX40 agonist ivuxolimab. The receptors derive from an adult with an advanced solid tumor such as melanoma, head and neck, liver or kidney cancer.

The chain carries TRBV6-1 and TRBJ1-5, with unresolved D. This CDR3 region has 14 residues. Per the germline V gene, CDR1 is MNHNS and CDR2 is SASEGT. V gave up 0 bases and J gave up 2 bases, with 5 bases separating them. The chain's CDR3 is CASSEAWGNQPQHF. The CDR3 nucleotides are TGTGCCAGCAGTGAAGCCTGGGGCAATCAGCCCCAGCATTTT.

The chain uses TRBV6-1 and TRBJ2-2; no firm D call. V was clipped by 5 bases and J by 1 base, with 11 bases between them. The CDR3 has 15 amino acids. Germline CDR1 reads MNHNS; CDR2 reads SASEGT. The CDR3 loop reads CASSPQDWNTGELFF. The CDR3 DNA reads TGTGCCAGCAGTCCCCAAGACTGGAACACCGGGGAGCTGTTTTTT.

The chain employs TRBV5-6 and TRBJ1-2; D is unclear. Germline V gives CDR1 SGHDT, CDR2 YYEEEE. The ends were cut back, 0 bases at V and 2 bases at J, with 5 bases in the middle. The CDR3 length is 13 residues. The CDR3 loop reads CASSLGLNYGYTF. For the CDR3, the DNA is TGTGCCAGCAGCTTGGGACTCAACTATGGCTACACCTTC.

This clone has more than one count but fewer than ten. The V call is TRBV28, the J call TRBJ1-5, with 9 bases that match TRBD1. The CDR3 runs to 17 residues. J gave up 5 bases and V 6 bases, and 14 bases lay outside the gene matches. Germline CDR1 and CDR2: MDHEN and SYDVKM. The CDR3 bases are TGTGCCAGCAGCCCTTACGGTCCGGGACAGGGACATCAGCCCCAGCATTTT. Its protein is CASSPYGPGQGHQPQHF.

The CDR3 loop is CASSLVAGYTDTQYF. Here the CDR3 DNA reads TGTGCCAGCAGCTTAGTGGCGGGGTACACAGATACGCAGTATTTT. The chain carries TRBV7-8 and TRBJ2-3; a weak D match, TRBD2 (6 bases). Germline CDR1 SGHVS, CDR2 FQNEAQ. The CDR3 runs 15 residues. The germline V and J ends were trimmed by 1 base and 2 bases, with 10 bases remaining between them.

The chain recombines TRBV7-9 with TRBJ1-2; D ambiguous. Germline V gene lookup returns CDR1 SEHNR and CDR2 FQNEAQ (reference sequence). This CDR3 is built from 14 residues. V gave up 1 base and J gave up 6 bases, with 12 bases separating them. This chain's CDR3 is CASSLGAGRNGYTF. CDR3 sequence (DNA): TGTGCCAGCAGCTTAGGGGCCGGGAGAAATGGCTACACCTTC.

This CDR3 reads CASSQEGTGGGEQYF. The CDR3 DNA sequence: TGCGCCAGCAGCCAAGAGGGGACAGGGGGGGGAGAGCAGTACTTC. The chain employs TRBV4-1 and TRBJ2-7; the match to TRBD1 covers 11 bases. Germline V gives CDR1 MGHRA, CDR2 YSYEKL. Trimming removed 0 bases from V and 7 bases from J; junction bases left unmatched: 5. The CDR3 is made up of 15 amino acids.

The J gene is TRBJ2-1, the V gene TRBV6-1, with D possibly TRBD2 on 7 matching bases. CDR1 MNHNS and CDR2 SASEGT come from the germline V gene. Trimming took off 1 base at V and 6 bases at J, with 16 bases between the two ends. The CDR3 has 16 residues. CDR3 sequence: CASSEVGGGFGNEQFF. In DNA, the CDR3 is TGTGCCAGCAGTGAAGTGGGAGGGGGGTTCGGCAATGAGCAGTTCTTC.

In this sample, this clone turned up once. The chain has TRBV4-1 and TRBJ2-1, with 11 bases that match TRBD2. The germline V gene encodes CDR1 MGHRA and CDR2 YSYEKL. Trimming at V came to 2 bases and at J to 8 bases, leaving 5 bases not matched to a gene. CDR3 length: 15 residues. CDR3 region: CASSQTSGRGYEQFF. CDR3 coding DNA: TGCGCCAGCAGCCAAACTAGCGGGAGAGGGTATGAGCAGTTCTTC.

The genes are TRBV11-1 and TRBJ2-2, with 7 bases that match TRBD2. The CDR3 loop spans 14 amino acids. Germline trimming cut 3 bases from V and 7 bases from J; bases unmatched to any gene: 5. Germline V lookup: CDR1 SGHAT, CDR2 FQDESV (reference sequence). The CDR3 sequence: CASSLAGEVGELFF. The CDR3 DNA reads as TGTGCCAGCAGCTTGGCGGGAGAGGTCGGGGAGCTGTTTTTT.

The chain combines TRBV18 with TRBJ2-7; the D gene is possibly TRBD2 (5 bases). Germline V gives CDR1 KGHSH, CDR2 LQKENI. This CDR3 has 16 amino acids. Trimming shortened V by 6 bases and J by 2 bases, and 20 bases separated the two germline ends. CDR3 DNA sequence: TGTGCCAGCTCCCAAATTGGCGCGGGTCGACCCTACGAGCAGTACTTC. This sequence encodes CASSQIGAGRPYEQYF.

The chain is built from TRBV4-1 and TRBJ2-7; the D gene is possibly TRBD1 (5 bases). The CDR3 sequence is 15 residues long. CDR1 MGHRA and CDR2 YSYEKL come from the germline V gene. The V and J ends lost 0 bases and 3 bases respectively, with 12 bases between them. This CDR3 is CASSQDNRGNYEQYF. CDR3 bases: TGCGCCAGCAGCCAAGATAATAGGGGTAACTACGAGCAGTACTTC.